The entry that follows covers one T cell receptor (beta chain) sequence. Its antigen remains unidentified. PCR amplification relied on 60 Vbeta primers (plus 13 Jbeta primers). Produced via immunoSEQ multiplex PCR; TCRdb's table is partial and in-frame only. Among under 200,000 clones listed, 80% to 85% were seen once. The source of the sample is a study of cytomegalovirus exposure and HLA in healthy donors. Study results and limitations: TRBV6-2, TRBV6-3 and some other V segments were unresolvable in 87-base-pair reads. A likely sequencing artifact accounted for one observed cluster of highly shared sequence variants. In vitro testing confirmed a few CMV-associated chains as specific for CMV antigens. There were several of the most significant clusters that appeared linked to common viral pathogens in a later analysis.

Trimming took off 9 bases at V and 4 bases at J, with 18 bases between the two ends. The germline gives CDR1 SNHLY, CDR2 FYNNEI. The CDR3 sequence is 15 residues long. This chain links TRBV2 with TRBJ2-2, with D perhaps TRBD1 (6 bases). Sequencing was performed on PBMCs. The source of this sequence is a boy aged 2 to 10 in good health and CMV-seronegative. The CDR3: CASLRGTKITGELFF. In nucleotides, the CDR3 is TGTGCCAGTTTAAGGGGGACAAAAATCACCGGGGAGCTGTTTTTT.